Only one count was recorded for the clone carrying this TCR beta chain. The antigen remains unidentified. This table comes from immunoSEQ multiplex PCR, and its TCRdb copy is limited to in-frame clones, with some not included. The data show approximately 60,000 clones, more than 80% seen once. This sample is drawn from a study of OX40 agonist ivuxolimab in advanced cancers. The wider study: Ivuxolimab, which patients received intravenously every 2 weeks, was dosed at 0.01 to 10 mg/kg. Whole-study results and caveats: Normalized T-cell clonal expansion was also low in a subset of nonresponders. The CD4+ and CD8+ T cells in the blood had expanded clonally by week 6 at 0.1 to 3.0 mg/kg.

The CDR3 is 15 amino acids. Trimming took 6 bases from V and 0 from J; bases not matched to a gene: 7. The germline V gene encodes CDR1 SGHNT and CDR2 YENEEA. This material consisted of CD4+ or CD8+ T cells sorted from blood, taken in a trial of the OX40 agonist ivuxolimab. The sequence derives from an adult with an advanced solid tumor such as melanoma, head and neck, liver or kidney cancer. The chain joins TRBV11-3 to TRBJ2-7; 8 bases agree with TRBD2. The CDR3 loop reads CASSPGLGFSYEQYF. The CDR3 coding sequence is TGTGCCAGCAGTCCGGGACTAGGTTTCTCCTACGAGCAGTACTTC.